The table lists the clone carrying this TCR beta chain with many counts. The antigen remains undetermined. In TCRdb, the 5' RACE reads were re-called with MiXCR into one record per CDR3 protein. The sample holds some 73,000 distinct CDR3 sequences; roughly 7.7% are singletons and the top ten take roughly two fifths. CDR3 length: 13 amino acids. Germline CDR1 reads DFQATT; CDR2 reads SNEGSKA (reference sequence). The V end lost 3 bases, the J end lost 5 bases, and 10 bases lay between the germline ends. These data originate in a study of T cells after yellow fever vaccination. Study conclusions and caveats: In post-booster samples, most primary-vaccination clones reappeared (under 98% CD4, 75% to 90% CD8).

The chain joins TRBV20-1 to TRBJ2-2, with D hard to call. The sample consisted of CD8+ T cells sorted from PBMCs, taken on the day of the yellow fever booster vaccination. This TCR was sampled from a young man who received the YFV17D yellow fever vaccine. The CDR3 DNA reads TGCAGTGCTAGGGGTTTTAATACCGGGGAGCTGTTTTTT. Its protein is CSARGFNTGELFF.